These 5 T cell receptor beta chains came from one sample sequenced in a study of T cell repertoires in ileal Crohn's disease. Sequencing was performed with immunoSEQ multiplex PCR; in TCRdb, only in-frame clones are kept and a portion is missing. Among about 18,000 clones listed, about 55% were seen once. The sequencing sample was made of ileal tissue. The origin of the receptors is an adult with Crohn's disease.

The V and J genes are TRBV29-1 and TRBJ1-2; D gene uncertain. CDR3 length: 12 amino acids. CDR1 and CDR2 from the germline V gene are SQVTM and ANQGSEA. The V end was cut by 3 bases, the J end by 4 bases, with 9 bases between. The CDR3 is CSVETPSYGYTF. In DNA form, the CDR3 reads TGCAGCGTTGAGACACCCAGCTATGGCTACACCTTC. The full variable domain, in which reference TRBV29-1 and TRBJ1-2 provide the parts outside the CDR3, is SAVISQKPSRDICQRGTSLTIQCQVDSQVTMMFWYRQQPGQSLTLIATANQGSEATYESGFVIDKFPISRPNLTFSTLTVSNMSPEDSSIYLCSVETPSYGYTFGSGTRLTVV.

The chain employs TRBV28 and TRBJ1-5; TRBD1 agrees at 7 bases. Trimming took 7 bases from V and 7 from J; bases not matched to a gene: 7. Per the germline V gene, CDR1 is MDHEN and CDR2 is SYDVKM. The CDR3 is 13 residues long. In DNA form, the CDR3 reads TGTGCCAGCACCCCTTCGACAGGGCAGCCCCAGCATTTT. This gives the protein CASTPSTGQPQHF.

The chain uses TRBV29-1 and TRBJ2-2, with a possible D match to TRBD2 (5 bases). This CDR3 region has 11 residues. Between the trimmed V and J ends, which lost 8 bases and 7 bases, there was a span of 11 bases. Per germline, CDR1 SQVTM and CDR2 ANQGSEA. CDR3 DNA: TGCAGCACTAGGGCAAGCGGGGAGCTGTTTTTT. Translated: CSTRASGELFF.

The chain uses TRBV28 and TRBJ2-7; 12 nucleotides agree with TRBD2. The CDR3 is made up of 16 amino acids. V shed 5 bases and J 2 bases; nucleotides not matched to a gene: 7. Per the germline V gene, CDR1 is MDHEN and CDR2 is SYDVKM. The CDR3, as DNA: TGTGCCAGCAGTGCTGGGACTAGCGGGTTCCCCTACGAGCAGTACTTC. This sequence encodes CASSAGTSGFPYEQYF.

The CDR3 sequence: CASSVGADNEKLFF. The CDR3 nucleotides are TGTGCCAGCAGCGTAGGGGCAGATAATGAAAAACTGTTTTTT. The chain is built from TRBV9 and TRBJ1-4; D ambiguous. CDR3 length: 14 amino acids. Germline loops: CDR1 SGDLS, CDR2 YYNGEE. V shed 0 bases and J shed 4 bases, with 7 bases lying between them.